This T cell receptor (beta chain) was found in a study of cytomegalovirus exposure and HLA in healthy donors (dated by TCRdb to 2015 to 2018). In the study overall: The roughly 650 repertoires of the first cohort and the roughly 110 validation repertoires were produced on the same platform, according to a later analysis. The study aimed to test whether signatures of past pathogen exposure could be identified by cataloging public T cell receptors. A separate validation cohort of approximately 130 different subjects was used in addition to the approximately 700-subject first cohort. High-throughput TCR immunosequencing, statistical association of individual TCRs with disease status, and machine learning were combined to predict cytomegalovirus infection status. General conclusions and limits of the study: The classifier was reported to diagnose cytomegalovirus status with high specificity and sensitivity in both the original and validation cohorts. A later analysis found that TCRs clustered in the first cohort also tended to co-occur in the approximately 120 validation repertoires, with more than 90% of cluster scores above 0. In vitro tests confirmed that three of the cytomegalovirus-associated TCR beta chains recognize cytomegalovirus antigens. A later analysis lacked HLA typing for the validation cohort, so it scored co-occurrence in that cohort across all 120 or so repertoires. The authors suggested that the approach could potentially be generalized to other disease states and immunological phenotypes. While some public TCRs were present in many individuals, most TCR sequences turned up only very rarely across donors. In the study, approximately 150 TCR beta chains were listed as associated with cytomegalovirus.

With regard to this clone: This clone's antigen is unknown. No per-base quality is available; no much larger clone lies one base away.

The donors were included in the validation cohort of approximately 130 subjects, a group kept apart from the approximately 700-subject first cohort. Library creation used the immunoSEQ multiplex PCR assay. Under the source paper's analysis protocol: A statistical classification framework was built to diagnose cytomegalovirus status from the catalog of TCR beta chain sequences. Entries here come from immuneACCESS through TCRdb and include only in-frame sequences with V and J called. Some clones fail to appear in such tables; in the studies checked, an unresolved V gene covers under half of the shortfall, and the cause of the remainder is unknown. V, J and clone size are taken as reported in that table, and D and trimming were inferred from the DNA itself. For this sample there are about 170,000 clones; around nine tenths appear just once. About 2.5% of the sample belongs to the ten largest clones.

From the cysteine through the phenylalanine, the CDR3 covers 15 amino acids. The DNA shown is the 45-base CDR3, in frame from base 1. The CDR1 and CDR2 encoded by the germline V gene (reference sequence) are MNHEY and SMNVEV. Relative to germline, V is missing 3 bases and J is missing 5 bases, with 6 bases of the junction outside any gene match. The TCR comes from a man aged 18 to 30 in good health and CMV-seropositive. Sequencing was done on a sample of PBMCs. The chain uses TRBV27 and TRBJ2-5; 10 bases in the middle match TRBD2. The sequenced DNA: TGTGCCAGCAGTTTTCAACTAGCGGGGATTGAGACCCAGTACTTC. Translated, it gives CASSFQLAGIETQYF.